Below, 12 T cell receptor beta chains from the same sample are listed, as sequenced in a study of post-analysis software for immune sequencing data. Prepared libraries of TCR beta cDNA carried unique molecular identifiers. Each CDR3 protein is one row after TCRdb ran MiXCR on the PCR reads. Among 350,000 to 500,000 distinct CDR3 sequences listed, 30% to 40% were seen once. General study findings and limits: Several TRBV segments, TRBV5-6, TRBV5-1 and TRBV20-1 among them, were found more frequent in patients than controls.

Which antigens these TCRs recognize remains unknown. Sample: blood. The receptor source for this set is a girl aged 2 to 9 with multiple sclerosis.

The genes are TRBV12-3 or TRBV12-4 and TRBJ2-5, with TRBD2 identical over 7 bases. The CDR3 sequence is 12 residues long. After removal of 5 bases from V and 7 bases from J, the junction contained 4 bases not matched to a gene. CDR3 loop: CASSPWGGTQYF. Written as DNA, the CDR3 is TGTGCCAGCAGTCCGTGGGGGGGGACCCAGTACTTC.

The chain couples TRBV5-1 to TRBJ2-7; 8 nucleotides agree with TRBD1. The CDR3 length is 18 residues. Germline assignment: CDR1 SGHRS and CDR2 YFSETQ. V trimming: 4 bases; J trimming: 3 bases; junction bases outside the gene matches: 18. CDR3 DNA: TGCGCCAGCAGCGTCGGGACTTCTTCGGGACAGGTGTACTACGAGCAGTACTTC. It encodes CASSVGTSSGQVYYEQYF.

This clonotype was counted a few times. The genes are TRBV7-2 and TRBJ2-2; D possibly corresponds to TRBD2 (5 bases). From germline, CDR1 is SGHTA and CDR2 FQGNSA. The CDR3 has 12 residues. Deletions cut 5 bases from V and 9 bases from J, with 10 bases between. CDR3 in DNA: TGTGCCAGCAGCCCGCTAGCCAGGGAGCTGTTTTTT. This codes for CASSPLARELFF.

This clonotype was seen once. The rearrangement links TRBV24-1 to TRBJ2-5; 8 positions match TRBD2. Germline loops: CDR1 KGHDR, CDR2 SFDVKD. With V trimmed by 9 bases and J by 2 bases, 10 bases remained unmatched. The CDR3 totals 15 residues. The CDR3 DNA follows: TGTGCCACCGCGTCCGGCGGGGGGCCGCAAGAGACCCAGTACTTC. Encoded protein: CATASGGGPQETQYF.

The CDR3 sequence: CSARGAGVETQYF. CDR3 DNA sequence: TGCAGTGCTAGAGGGGCGGGAGTCGAAACCCAGTACTTC. The rearrangement joins TRBV20-1 to TRBJ2-5, with 7 bases fitting TRBD2. Per the germline V gene, CDR1 is DFQATT and CDR2 is SNEGSKA (reference sequence). CDR3 length: 13 residues. With V trimmed by 1 base and J by 8 bases, 7 bases remained unmatched.

In this sample, this clonotype turned up many times. The junction shows a germline mismatch at one end, possibly a read error. The chain recombines TRBV4-3 with TRBJ2-5, with D unclear. The CDR3 runs 13 residues. The V gene's germline CDR1 is LGHNA and CDR2 YSLEER. The CDR3 reads CASSQASQETQYF. DNA of the CDR3: TGCGCCAGCAGTCAAGCGTCACAAGAGACCCAGTACTTC.

The table lists this clonotype with a count of one. The chain carries TRBV29-1 and TRBJ1-2; D uncertain. The CDR3 runs 14 residues. Germline lookup yields CDR1 SQVTM and CDR2 ANQGSEA. The CDR3 DNA sequence: TGCAGTACCAAGGACCTCCCAGCTAACTATGGCTACACCTTC. As protein: CSTKDLPANYGYTF.

This clonotype was picked up a small number of times. The gene calls are TRBV7-6 and TRBJ2-7; 9 bases line up with TRBD2. Germline-derived CDR1 and CDR2 are SGHVS and FNYEAQ. V gave up 1 base and J gave up 1 base; unmatched junction bases: 5. The CDR3 has 16 residues. CDR3 nucleotide sequence: TGTGCCAGCAGCTTAGTTTCTAGCGGGGATTCCTACGAGCAGTACTTC. This gives the protein CASSLVSSGDSYEQYF.

Comments on this clonotype: Mismatch with germline at one junction end may stem from a read error. The J gene is TRBJ2-3, the V gene TRBV6-5, with D tentatively TRBD1 (6 bases). The CDR3 is 14 residues long. Germline V gene sequence: CDR1 MNHEY, CDR2 SVGAGI. The CDR3 DNA follows: TGTGCCAGCAGTTACTCCCCAGGACAGCATACACAGTATTTT. Protein: CASSYSPGQHTQYF.

The chain couples TRBV2 to TRBJ2-5; D may be TRBD1 (5 bases). Trimming took 8 bases from V and 2 from J, leaving 12 bases between them. CDR1 is SNHLY, CDR2 FYNNEI, per germline. The CDR3 is 13 residues long. The CDR3 spells CASDTGNQETQYF. The CDR3 DNA sequence: TGTGCCAGCGATACAGGAAATCAAGAGACCCAGTACTTC.

V and J are TRBV7-6 and TRBJ2-1; 7 bases align to TRBD2. Germline V gives CDR1 SGHVS, CDR2 FNYEAQ. J was trimmed by 0 bases and V by 5 bases; bases with no gene match: 13. The CDR3 covers 18 residues. CDR3 bases: TGTGCCAGCAGCCCGCTAGCGGCTTCCGGGAGCTCCTACAATGAGCAGTTCTTC. Its translation is CASSPLAASGSSYNEQFF.

This clonotype appeared once. The junction does not match germline at one end; this may be a read error. The V gene is TRBV7-9, the J gene TRBJ2-2, with D maybe TRBD2 (6 bases). CDR3 size: 15 residues. Germline CDR1 is SEHNR and CDR2 is FQNEAQ (reference sequence). For the CDR3, the DNA is TGTGCCAGCAGCGCGGGACCGAGTAACACCGGGGAGCGGTTTTTT. Encoded protein: CASSAGPSNTGERFF.